A selection of T cell receptor beta chains follows, all from one sample in a study of cytomegalovirus exposure and HLA in healthy donors. Sequencing was performed with immunoSEQ multiplex PCR; in TCRdb, only in-frame clones are kept and a portion is missing. The data hold fewer than 120,000 clones, with 70% to 90% observed a single time. Sequenced: PBMCs. These receptors were taken from a woman aged 30 to 39 in good health and CMV-seropositive. Each CDR3 is given with its conserved first and last residue. Fields, in order: D gene, V gene, CDR3 protein. D genes are given only for firm matches.

TRBD2,TRBV27,CASSPTPRRGGREQYF
TRBD1,TRBV2,CASWGTESGNTIYF
-,TRBV4-1,CASSQTEGGSGANVLTF
-,TRBV5-8,CASSPDTGELFF
-,TRBV6-5,CASSYSITGYGYTF
TRBD1,TRBV11-3,CASSLGDRGPEGTGELFF
TRBD2,TRBV27,CASSSLAEETQYF
TRBD2,TRBV13,CASSYSSGSDTQYF
-,TRBV7-6,CASSLRGVSNEKLFF
-,TRBV4-2,CASSPQIGSGANVLTF
-,TRBV11-2,CASSSRTGRGETQYF
-,TRBV7-2,CASSLVGWNTGELFF
TRBD1,TRBV23-1,CASSQSGRGLSGANVLTF
TRBD1,TRBV7-8,CASSPPDRTHGVGLGYTF
-,TRBV20-1,CSASEGDTQYF
-,TRBV6-1,CASSEWGRGSGNTIYF
TRBD2,TRBV19,CASSKWTSGTWDEQFF
TRBD1,TRBV27,CASSTRTGREKLFF
TRBD1,TRBV5-1,CASSWGAATGDSEAFF
-,TRBV5-6,CASSSGLYEQYF
TRBD1,TRBV6-7,CASRAKAGGDDFHGYTF
-,TRBV27,CASRALSWGSGETQYF
-,TRBV4-1,CASSPADSYEQYF
-,TRBV7-6,CASSSLPDTGELFF
-,TRBV30,CAWNSFRGSREKLFF
-,TRBV7-9,CASSFNGGAGEQFF
-,TRBV5-1,CASSYRTGGELFF
TRBD2,TRBV28,CATRTSGRNTDTQYF
-,TRBV6-5,CASSFKTGDTGELFF
TRBD1,TRBV2,CASSEEKGARETQYF
-,TRBV30,CAWTRGLRGSTDTQYF
TRBD2,TRBV27,CASSPAPPGLAGDTQYF
-,TRBV30,CAWTTGRGRNEQFF
TRBD1,TRBV7-9,CASSLVDRGLREQFF
TRBD2,TRBV5-6,CASSLGLAGEQYF
-,TRBV4-2,CASSQEEDPTDTQYF
TRBD2,TRBV6-1,CASSEPSGEARTQYF
TRBD1,TRBV29-1,CSVGDRDDEQFF
-,TRBV5-1,CASSLDSGWDTQYF
-,TRBV5-1,CASSFQDSRNEQFF
-,TRBV27,CASSPTHSRPFTDTQYF
TRBD1,TRBV4-2,CASSQGDRYNSPLHF
-,TRBV9,CASSVGTTQGTDTQYF
TRBD2,TRBV28,CASRTEASGSYEQYF
-,TRBV28,CASSFPQGHVNIQYF
-,TRBV21-1,CASSKRPGQPEKLFF
-,TRBV29-1,CSVHSGSDYGYTF
TRBD1,TRBV6-6,CASSYSGQGGSEAFF
TRBD2,TRBV4-1,CASSQHPSGNTDTQYF
-,TRBV11-1,CASSSTIIPDTQYF
-,TRBV2,CATQRTNPNNEQFF
-,TRBV18,CASSPRQGFPGNTEAFF
-,TRBV7-8,CASSAVGTEAFF
-,TRBV15,CATSDRRNTEAFF
-,TRBV10-3,CAISESVGEYEQYF
TRBD1,TRBV11-2,CASSLEWGGTGPTNQPQHF
TRBD2,TRBV5-1,CASSVTSGDSYEQYF
TRBD1,TRBV19,CASSLTGGVNTEAFF
-,TRBV2,CASRRTGGSLSSNQPQHF
-,TRBV27,CASSSTLGGEQYF